Presented here are 9 T cell receptor beta chains from one specimen sequenced in a study of T cell repertoires in cytomegalovirus infection. From the reads, TCRdb called clonotypes with MiXCR, one entry per CDR3 protein. The sample has about 460,000 distinct CDR3 sequences, 11% seen once. What was sequenced was PBMCs. These receptors all stem from a human donor in good health (CMV status not recorded). Some clones in this sample may be carry-over from other donors' samples.

There are many counts of this clonotype. V gene TRBV4-2 combines with J gene TRBJ2-3; 10 bases agree with TRBD2. The germline V gene has CDR1 LGHNA and CDR2 YNFKEQ. CDR3 size: 16 residues. The V and J ends lost 3 bases and 1 base, in that order; junction bases with no gene match: 4. The CDR3 protein is CASSQASGRRTDTQYF. The CDR3 DNA is TGTGCCAGCAGCCAGGCTAGCGGGAGACGCACAGATACGCAGTATTTT.

This clonotype appeared many times. V is TRBV7-9 and J is TRBJ1-1; the D is unclear. The CDR3 is 11 residues long. The germline V gene encodes CDR1 SEHNR and CDR2 FQNEAQ (reference sequence). Trimming took off 4 bases at V and 7 bases at J, with 7 bases between the two ends. As DNA, the CDR3 is TGTGCCAGCAGCTCGCTCAGTGAAGCTTTCTTT. Its protein is CASSSLSEAFF. Filled out from reference TRBV7-9 and TRBJ1-1, the complete variable domain reads DTGVSQNPRHKITKRGQNVTFRCDPISEHNRLYWYRQTLGQGPEFLTYFQNEAQLEKSRLLSDRFSAERPKGSFSTLEIQRTEQGDSAMYLCASSSLSEAFFGQGTRLTVV.

The genes are TRBV6-2 or TRBV6-3 and TRBJ2-1, with D possibly being TRBD1 or TRBD2 (5 bases each). Deletions cut 0 bases from V and 6 bases from J, with 21 bases between. Germline-derived CDR1 and CDR2 are MNHEY and SVGEGT. The CDR3 extends over 18 amino acids. CDR3 nucleotide sequence: TGTGCCAGCAGTTACTCGGGTACAGGTCTAGCAACGGCCAATGAGCAGTTCTTC. The encoded protein is CASSYSGTGLATANEQFF.

This sequence joins TRBV20-1 and TRBJ1-1, with 7 bases identical to TRBD1. The J segment lost 4 bases and the V segment lost 2 bases, leaving 7 bases of the junction unmatched. CDR3 length: 14 residues. Germline V gene lookup returns CDR1 DFQATT and CDR2 SNEGSKA (reference sequence). The CDR3 loop is CSARPGGGGTEAFF. The CDR3 region has the DNA TGCAGTGCTAGACCAGGGGGAGGTGGCACTGAAGCTTTCTTT.

The chain joins TRBV27 to TRBJ2-1; a possible D gene is TRBD2 (5 bases). Germline V lookup: CDR1 MNHEY, CDR2 SMNVEV (reference sequence). V was pared by 2 bases and J by 8 bases, with 16 bases between. The CDR3 contains 15 residues. CDR3 in DNA: TGTGCCAGCAGTTTAGAGGGATGGACTCAGGATGAGCAGTTCTTC. Its protein is CASSLEGWTQDEQFF.

This clonotype occurred many times. The rearrangement links TRBV13 to TRBJ2-1; D could derive from TRBD1 or TRBD2 (7 bases each). Trimming left V 4 bases short and J 6 bases short, with 13 bases between. The germline V gene encodes CDR1 PRHDT and CDR2 FYEKMQ (reference sequence). The CDR3 has 14 residues. The CDR3 nucleotides read TGTGCCAGCAGCTCCCAGGGGGGGCGCAATGAGCAGTTCTTC. Its translation is CASSSQGGRNEQFF.

In this sample, this clonotype turned up many times. This chain uses TRBV20-1 with TRBJ2-7; 8 bases fit TRBD2. The germline gives CDR1 DFQATT, CDR2 SNEGSKA (reference sequence). Trimming removed 7 bases from V and 2 bases from J; junction bases left unmatched: 4. This CDR3 is built from 12 residues. In DNA, the CDR3 is TGCAGTGTGACGGGGGGGACCTACGAGCAGTACTTC. As protein: CSVTGGTYEQYF.

This clonotype was picked up a small number of times. The chain employs TRBV5-1 and TRBJ1-1, with 8 bases lining up with TRBD1. The CDR3 sequence is 16 residues long. V lost 4 bases, J lost 2 bases, and 10 bases stayed unmatched. Germline V gene lookup returns CDR1 SGHRS and CDR2 YFSETQ. The CDR3 is CASSPETGAANTEAFF. The CDR3 DNA is TGCGCCAGCAGCCCGGAGACAGGGGCGGCCAACACTGAAGCTTTCTTT.

This chain uses TRBV9 with TRBJ2-2, with D perhaps TRBD2 (5 bases). V was shortened by 3 bases and J by 4 bases, with 19 bases between the two germline ends. This CDR3 region has 17 residues. Per the germline V gene, CDR1 is SGDLS and CDR2 is YYNGEE. CDR3 DNA: TGTGCCAGCAGCGCCGACTTTGCGGGCCCGGGCACCGGGGAGCTGTTTTTT. Protein: CASSADFAGPGTGELFF.